This TCR beta chain is from a study of T cells in Graves' hyperthyroidism and ophthalmopathy. Study details: Before treatment of any kind, peripheral blood was taken at initial diagnosis.

TCR beta CDR3 region amplification was performed from RNA transcripts. Researchers ran a first-round RT-PCR on the TCR CDR3 using the HTBI primer set. Each CDR3 protein gets one entry after TCRdb re-called the multiplex PCR reads with MiXCR. Of some 500,000 distinct CDR3 sequences listed, around an eighth are singletons. It was considered stable Graves' hyperthyroidism when ophthalmopathy did not progress within 18 months. Researchers barred patients who had uncontrolled infection, other autoimmune disease, pregnancy or lactation. For the diagnoses, clinical symptoms, serum thyroxine and TRAb, thyroid ultrasound and orbital computed tomography were used. The CDR3 runs to 15 residues. Trimming took 6 bases from V and 4 from J; bases not matched to a gene: 8.

The rearrangement links TRBV12-3 or TRBV12-4 to TRBJ2-1; 8 bases align to TRBD2. The sequencing input was blood. The receptor comes from a woman between 18 and 29 years old with Graves' hyperthyroidism. The CDR3 DNA sequence: TGTGCCAGCAGGGATTTCGGGGGGGATTACAATGAGCAGTTCTTC. This encodes CASRDFGGDYNEQFF.